Listed below are T cell receptor beta chains from one sample, sequenced in a study of blood T cell repertoires in COVID-19. The assay was immunoSEQ multiplex PCR, and TCRdb's table has in-frame clones only and misses some. In the table there are roughly 280,000 clones, around nine tenths of which are singletons. Sequencing used peripheral blood. Source of these receptors: a man aged 45-65 years with acute or convalescent COVID-19. Each CDR3 is given with its conserved first and last residue. Fields, in order: V gene, clone size, J gene, D gene, CDR3 protein, CDR3 DNA. The D gene is left open where the match is weak. Size tells how often a clone was seen (once, few, many) or the class of an expanded clone, and some rows leave it out.

TRBV7-3	few	TRBJ1-2	NA	CASSLREGRILYGYTF	TGTGCCAGCAGCTTAAGGGAGGGACGGATCTTATATGGCTACACCTTC
TRBV15	NA	TRBJ1-2	NA	CATSRGFEKSYTF	TGTGCCACCAGCAGAGGGTTTGAGAAGAGCTACACCTTC
TRBV5-1	NA	TRBJ1-2	TRBD1	CASSLSKDRVNYGYTF	TGCGCCAGCAGCCTATCTAAGGACAGGGTCAACTATGGCTACACCTTC
TRBV19	NA	TRBJ1-5	TRBD1	CASSKDRDNQPQHF	TGTGCCAGTAGTAAAGACAGGGATAATCAGCCCCAGCATTTT
TRBV6-5	NA	TRBJ2-1	TRBD1	CASSYTGTGLYEQFF	TGTGCCAGCAGTTACACCGGGACAGGGTTGTATGAGCAGTTCTTC
TRBV4-2	few	TRBJ1-6	NA	CASSPTDSSYNSPLHF	TGTGCCAGCAGCCCCACGGACAGCTCCTATAATTCACCCCTCCACTTT
TRBV7-9	NA	TRBJ1-4	TRBD1	CASSSPGTGALATNEKLFF	TGTGCCAGCAGCAGTCCCGGGACAGGGGCCCTCGCAACTAATGAAAAACTGTTTTTT
TRBV5-4	NA	TRBJ2-7	TRBD1	CASSLGTGEYEQYF	TGTGCCAGCAGCCTCGGGACAGGGGAGTACGAGCAGTACTTC
TRBV6-6	NA	TRBJ1-1	NA	CASSSRTAMAEAFF	TGTGCCAGCAGTTCCCGGACAGCAATGGCTGAAGCTTTCTTT
TRBV18	NA	TRBJ2-7	NA	CASSPRDILYEQYF	TGTGCCAGCTCACCAAGGGACATTCTCTACGAGCAGTACTTC